The next 15 T cell receptor beta chains were all read from a single sample in a study of T cell changes during pregnancy in multiple sclerosis (dated by TCRdb to between 2019 and 2020). The library was made by the immunoSEQ multiplex PCR assay. What TCRdb holds here is the immuneACCESS table cut down to in-frame rearrangements. Part of the clones is not present; checked against another copy, under half of the missing clones reflect an unresolved V gene, and the others are unexplained. A total of nearly 110,000 clones appear in this sample, 75% to 95% of them only once. The ten largest clonotypes hold about 1.5% of the sample. Sample: peripheral blood, taken before pregnancy. The origin of the receptors is a female donor with multiple sclerosis, enrolled in a pregnancy study.

The chain employs TRBV27 and TRBJ2-7; tentatively, D is TRBD2 (5 bases). The CDR3 covers 13 residues. With 5 bases removed from V and 4 bases from J, the gap between germline ends came to 12 bases. Germline CDR1 and CDR2: MNHEY and SMNVEV (reference sequence). The CDR3 sequence: CASSPGVGYEQYF. CDR3 coding DNA: TGTGCCAGCAGTCCCGGGGTTGGTTACGAGCAGTACTTC.

This chain links TRBV20-1 with TRBJ1-2; no clear D gene. The CDR3 contains 11 residues. Trimming pared 5 bases from V and 4 bases from J, leaving 8 bases between. Germline loops: CDR1 DFQATT, CDR2 SNEGSKA (reference sequence). DNA for the CDR3: TGCAGTGCTGCCCAGGCCTATGGCTACACCTTC. It is translated as CSAAQAYGYTF.

This rearrangement joins TRBV7-3 to TRBJ2-1; tentatively, D is TRBD2 (5 bases). The CDR3 totals 13 residues. V lost 4 bases and J 3 bases, leaving 7 bases between the germline ends. Germline V gene data show CDR1 as SGHTA and CDR2 as FQGTGA. Here the CDR3 reads CASSSGIYNEQFF. CDR3 DNA sequence: TGTGCCAGCAGCTCGGGGATCTACAATGAGCAGTTCTTC. Complete variable domain (other parts from reference TRBV7-3 and TRBJ2-1): GAGVSQTPSNKVTEKGKYVELRCDPISGHTALYWYRQSLGQGPEFLIYFQGTGAADDSGLPNDRFFAVRPEGSVSTLKIQRTERGDSAVYLCASSSGIYNEQFFGPGTRLTVL.

The V gene is TRBV6-5, the J gene TRBJ2-7, with 8 bases fitting TRBD2. Per germline, CDR1 MNHEY and CDR2 SVGAGI. V dropped 0 bases and J dropped 3; count of bases not matched to a gene: 4. This CDR3 region has 15 residues. CDR3 nucleotide sequence: TGTGCCAGCAGTTACTCTCCAGCGGGAGACTACGAGCAGTACTTC. It translates to CASSYSPAGDYEQYF.

This chain links TRBV5-6 with TRBJ2-5; 7 positions agree with TRBD2. The CDR3 is made up of 19 amino acids. Trimming cost V 2 bases and J 5 bases; bases outside gene matches: 21. Germline CDR1 is SGHDT and CDR2 is YYEEEE. CDR3 protein: CASSFPSSTRREIGETQYF. The CDR3 coding sequence is TGTGCCAGCAGCTTCCCCTCGTCCACACGGCGGGAGATTGGGGAGACCCAGTACTTC.

J is TRBJ1-5 and V is TRBV18, with 8 positions matching TRBD1. Per the germline V gene, CDR1 is KGHSH and CDR2 is LQKENI. J gave up 0 bases and V 4 bases, and 2 bases lay outside the gene matches. This CDR3 has 15 amino acids. CDR3 sequence: CASSRGQGSNQPQHF. Here the CDR3 DNA reads TGTGCCAGCTCACGCGGACAGGGTAGCAATCAGCCCCAGCATTTT.

CDR3 region: CASMNSGQAHSGANVLTF. The CDR3 DNA follows: TGCGCCAGCATGAACTCCGGACAGGCACACTCTGGGGCCAACGTCCTGACTTTC. This chain uses TRBV10-1 with TRBJ2-6; 7 bases match TRBD1. The J segment lost 0 bases and the V segment lost 7 bases, leaving 12 bases of the junction unmatched. The CDR3 contains 18 residues. Germline CDR1 is WNHNN and CDR2 is SYGVQD (reference sequence).

This clone rates as medium-sized. V is TRBV5-1 and J is TRBJ2-1; D remains ambiguous. V was pared by 10 bases and J by 14 bases, with 16 bases between. The CDR3 has 10 residues. Germline V lookup: CDR1 SGHRS, CDR2 YFSETQ. CDR3 DNA sequence: TGCGCCCGCCATAAAAACCGGGAGTTCTTC. This encodes CARHKNREFF.

This chain joins TRBV30 and TRBJ2-7, with D perhaps TRBD2 (6 bases). The CDR3 length is 15 residues. CDR1 and CDR2 (germline): GTSNPN, SVGIG (reference sequence). V was shortened by 2 bases and J by 0 bases, with 14 bases between the two germline ends. The CDR3 DNA reads as TGTGCCTGGAGTCCCGGGGAGCGGGCCTCCTACGAGCAGTACTTC. Protein product: CAWSPGERASYEQYF. The full variable domain, with the rest looked up from reference TRBV30 and TRBJ2-7, is SQTIHQWPATLVQPVGSPLSLECTVEGTSNPNLYWYRQAAGRGLQLLFYSVGIGQISSEVPQNLSASRPQDRQFILSSKKLLLSDSGFYLCAWSPGERASYEQYFGPGTRLTVT.

The chain combines TRBV6-1 with TRBJ2-1; D is perhaps TRBD2 (6 bases). CDR1 and CDR2 (germline): MNHNS, SASEGT. The CDR3 loop spans 15 amino acids. Trimming left V 8 bases short and J 4 bases short, with 18 bases between. The CDR3 region has the DNA TGTGCCAGCGAAGTTTACGGGAGTGGGTACAATGAGCAGTTCTTC. It encodes CASEVYGSGYNEQFF.

V and J are TRBV27 and TRBJ1-5; TRBD1 agrees at 10 bases. V dropped 3 bases and J dropped 4; count of bases not matched to a gene: 3. In germline, CDR1 is MNHEY, CDR2 SMNVEV (reference sequence). The CDR3 runs to 15 residues. The DNA for the CDR3 is TGTGCCAGCAGTTTGGGGGGACAGGGGAATCAGCCCCAGCATTTT. This translates into CASSLGGQGNQPQHF.

The CDR3 nucleotides read TGTGCCAGCAGTGAAGGGGGGAGGGACGTCAGTGAAAAACTGTTTTTT. This encodes CASSEGGRDVSEKLFF. This chain joins TRBV6-1 and TRBJ1-4; TRBD1 might be the D (5 bases). Germline CDR1 and CDR2: MNHNS and SASEGT. With 1 base removed from V and 7 bases from J, the gap between germline ends came to 16 bases. There are 16 residues in the CDR3.

This clone was counted a single time. The J gene is TRBJ2-7, the V gene TRBV6-6; D remains unclear. This CDR3 is 15 amino acids long. V dropped 0 bases and J dropped 0 bases, with 9 bases sitting between them. Germline V gene data show CDR1 as MNHNY and CDR2 as SVGAGI (reference sequence). For the CDR3, the DNA is TGTGCCAGCAGTTACTCGCATACGAGCTCCTACGAGCAGTACTTC. It is translated as CASSYSHTSSYEQYF.

The chain has TRBV5-1 and TRBJ1-2, with 7 positions matching TRBD1. CDR3 length equals 18 residues. Germline V CDR1 and CDR2: SGHRS, YFSETQ. V gave up 4 bases and J gave up 2 bases; unmatched junction bases: 17. CDR3 coding DNA: TGCGCCAGCAGCCTACGAACCGGGACAGATGCATCGAACTATGGCTACACCTTC. It specifies CASSLRTGTDASNYGYTF.

The chain joins TRBV5-1 to TRBJ2-1; 7 bases are shared with TRBD1. Unmatched junction bases numbered 7, after V lost 4 bases and J lost 6 bases. CDR1 is SGHRS and CDR2 is YFSETQ in the germline V gene. This CDR3 has 14 amino acids. The DNA of the CDR3 is TGCGCCAGCAGCCCCCCGGCAGGGGGCAATGAGCAGTTCTTC. Protein sequence: CASSPPAGGNEQFF.